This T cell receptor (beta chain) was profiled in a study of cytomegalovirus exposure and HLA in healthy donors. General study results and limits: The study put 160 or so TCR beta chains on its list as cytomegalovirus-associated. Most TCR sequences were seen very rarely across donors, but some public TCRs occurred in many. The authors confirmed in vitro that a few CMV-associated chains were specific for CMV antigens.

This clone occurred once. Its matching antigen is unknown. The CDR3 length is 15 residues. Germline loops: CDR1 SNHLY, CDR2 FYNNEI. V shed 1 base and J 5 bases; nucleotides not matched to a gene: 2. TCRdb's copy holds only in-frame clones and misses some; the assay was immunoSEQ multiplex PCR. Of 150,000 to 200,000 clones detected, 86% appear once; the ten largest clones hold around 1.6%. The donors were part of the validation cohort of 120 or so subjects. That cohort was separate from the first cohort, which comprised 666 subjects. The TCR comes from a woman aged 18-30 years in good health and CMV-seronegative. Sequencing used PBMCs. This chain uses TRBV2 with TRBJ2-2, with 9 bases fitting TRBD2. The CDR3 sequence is CASSEVAGGTGELFF. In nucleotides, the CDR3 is TGTGCCAGCAGTGAAGTGGCGGGGGGGACCGGGGAGCTGTTTTTT.